The 21 T cell receptor beta chains presented below share a single source sample, sequenced in a study of blood T cell repertoires in COVID-19. Sequencing used immunoSEQ multiplex PCR; TCRdb keeps in-frame clones, though not all of them. The table shows about 300,000 clones, with 85% occurring only once. Sample: PBMCs or T cells enriched from blood (not recorded which). The receptors derive from a woman in her fifties or sixties who had recovered from COVID-19.

V and J are TRBV12-3 or TRBV12-4 and TRBJ2-1, with D possibly TRBD2 on 5 matching bases. CDR3 length: 11 amino acids. Trimming left V 5 bases short and J 7 bases short, with 6 bases between. The CDR3 loop is CASSRRNEQFF. The CDR3 DNA reads TGTGCCAGCAGTAGGAGGAATGAGCAGTTCTTC.

This clone has just one count. The chain recombines TRBV27 with TRBJ2-7; 7 bases are shared with TRBD1. The trim removed 3 bases at V and 6 bases at J, leaving 2 bases unmatched. This CDR3 is built from 12 residues. Germline V gene sequence: CDR1 MNHEY, CDR2 SMNVEV (reference sequence). CDR3 amino acids: CASSFNRGEQYF. In nucleotides, the CDR3 is TGTGCCAGCAGTTTCAACAGGGGCGAGCAGTACTTC.

The rearrangement links TRBV5-1 to TRBJ1-4; perhaps TRBD1 as D (6 bases). The germline V and J ends were trimmed by 4 bases and 0 bases, with 10 bases remaining between them. This CDR3 spans 15 amino acids. Per the germline V gene, CDR1 is SGHRS and CDR2 is YFSETQ. The chain's CDR3 is CASSGDTSTNEKLFF. The CDR3 DNA reads TGCGCCAGCAGCGGGGACACGTCAACTAATGAAAAACTGTTTTTT.

This clone was found a few times. This sequence joins TRBV6-4 and TRBJ1-3; 11 bases agree with TRBD1. Losses at the gene ends were 0 bases for V and 0 bases for J; bases not matched to a gene: 7. Per germline, CDR1 MRHNA and CDR2 SNTAGT. The CDR3 loop spans 19 amino acids. The CDR3: CASSDSLRDRGSSGNTIYF. The CDR3 DNA sequence: TGTGCCAGCAGTGACTCGCTTAGGGACAGGGGGTCCTCTGGAAACACCATATATTTT.

The V call is TRBV18, the J call TRBJ1-5; tentative D call: TRBD1 (5 bases). Trimming took 8 bases from V and 0 from J, leaving 11 bases between them. Per the germline V gene, CDR1 is KGHSH and CDR2 is LQKENI. The CDR3 length is 14 residues. The CDR3 DNA is TGTGCCAGCCACGACGGACATAGCAATCAGCCCCAGCATTTT. It is translated as CASHDGHSNQPQHF.

V is TRBV5-6 and J is TRBJ2-6; D may be TRBD1 (6 bases). V lost 4 bases, J lost 2 bases, and 10 bases lay in between. Per germline, CDR1 SGHDT and CDR2 YYEEEE. CDR3 length equals 15 residues. The CDR3 bases are TGTGCCAGCAGCACTTGGACAGCTGGGGCCAACGTCCTGACTTTC. It translates to CASSTWTAGANVLTF.

Worth noting for this clone: In the same sample, other DNA sequences code for this CDR3. The rearrangement uses TRBV19 and TRBJ2-3; the D gene is possibly TRBD1 (5 bases). Germline V lookup: CDR1 LNHDA, CDR2 SQIVND (reference sequence). This CDR3 region has 13 residues. V shed 3 bases and J shed 4 bases, with 8 bases lying between them. The CDR3 here is CASSIQGSDTQYF. Here the CDR3 DNA reads TGTGCCAGTAGTATTCAGGGTTCAGATACGCAGTATTTT. The entire variable domain, with the rest obtained from reference TRBV19 and TRBJ2-3, is as follows: DGGITQSPKYLFRKEGQNVTLSCEQNLNHDAMYWYRQDPGQGLRLIYYSQIVNDFQKGDIAEGYSVSREKKESFPLTVTSAQKNPTAFYLCASSIQGSDTQYFGPGTRLTVL.

This clone was found a few times. This CDR3 is CASSPEALNYGYTF. The CDR3 DNA sequence: TGTGCCAGCTCACCTGAGGCTCTTAACTATGGCTACACCTTC. The gene calls are TRBV18 and TRBJ1-2; D unclear. Germline CDR1 and CDR2: KGHSH and LQKENI. The V end was cut by 3 bases, the J end by 1 base, with 9 bases between. The CDR3 extends over 14 amino acids.

This clone turned up a few times. V usage is TRBV11-2 and J usage is TRBJ2-7, with D uncertain. Trimming took off 1 base at V and 5 bases at J, with 6 bases between the two ends. Germline CDR1 reads SGHAT; CDR2 reads FQNNGV. The CDR3 runs 12 residues. The CDR3 DNA follows: TGTGCCAGCAGCTTAGGGCTCGACGAGCAGTACTTC. The encoded protein is CASSLGLDEQYF.

The chain recombines TRBV3-1 (or the pseudogene TRBV3-2) with TRBJ2-7; TRBD1 matches at 12 bases. Germline V gene data show CDR1 as LGHDT and CDR2 as YNNKEL (reference sequence). V shed 4 bases, J shed 5 bases, and the junction held 3 bases outside the gene matches. This CDR3 spans 14 amino acids. The CDR3 DNA is TGTGCCAGCAGCCGGGACAGGGGGCACCACGAGCAGTACTTC. It translates to CASSRDRGHHEQYF.

This chain links TRBV29-1 with TRBJ2-7; possible D gene TRBD2, 5 bases. The CDR3 is 11 residues long. The germline V and J ends were trimmed by 4 bases and 3 bases, with 7 bases remaining between them. CDR1 SQVTM and CDR2 ANQGSEA come from the germline V gene. CDR3 nucleotides: TGCAGCGTTGGTAGCGACTACGAGCAGTACTTC. It yields the protein CSVGSDYEQYF.

The rearrangement uses TRBV27 and TRBJ1-2; D possibly corresponds to TRBD1 (6 bases). Trimming shortened V by 0 bases and J by 3 bases, and 11 bases separated the two germline ends. Germline assignment: CDR1 MNHEY and CDR2 SMNVEV (reference sequence). The CDR3 has 15 residues. The CDR3 DNA reads as TGTGCCAGCAGTTTATCGGCGGGGGCGTACTATGGCTACACCTTC. Its protein product is CASSLSAGAYYGYTF.

The chain has TRBV24-1 and TRBJ1-1; D is uncertain. V dropped 5 bases and J dropped 6 bases, with 3 bases sitting between them. Per germline, CDR1 KGHDR and CDR2 SFDVKD. This CDR3 region has 10 residues. The CDR3, as DNA: TGTGCCACCAGTGTATCTGAAGCTTTCTTT. Protein product: CATSVSEAFF.

The chain employs TRBV10-3 and TRBJ1-5, with 9 nucleotides matching TRBD1. The germline gives CDR1 ENHRY, CDR2 SYGVKD. With V trimmed by 0 bases and J by 11 bases, 8 bases remained unmatched. The CDR3 covers 15 residues. The CDR3 bases are TGTGCCATCAGTGAGTCGGGGACAGGGCAAGGGGCCCAGCATTTT. This gives the protein CAISESGTGQGAQHF.

V gene TRBV5-1 combines with J gene TRBJ2-1; maybe TRBD2 (6 bases). Germline V gene sequence: CDR1 SGHRS, CDR2 YFSETQ. Trimming took 4 bases from V and 8 from J, leaving 10 bases between them. The CDR3 runs 12 residues. CDR3 in DNA: TGCGCCAGCAGCCAGACGGGGGATGAGCAGTTCTTC. Its protein is CASSQTGDEQFF.

The chain is built from TRBV27 and TRBJ2-7; D is uncertain. Germline CDR1 MNHEY, CDR2 SMNVEV (reference sequence). V was shortened by 0 bases and J by 3 bases, with 6 bases between the two germline ends. CDR3 size: 13 residues. As DNA, the CDR3 is TGTGCCAGCAGTTTATCGGAGAACTACGAGCAGTACTTC. This translates into CASSLSENYEQYF.

The rearrangement links TRBV7-6 to TRBJ2-2; D might be TRBD2 (5 bases). V was cut by 2 bases and J by 4 bases, with 14 bases left in between. Germline V gene lookup returns CDR1 SGHVS and CDR2 FNYEAQ. The CDR3 is 16 residues long. The CDR3 is CASSLTWSGSTGELFF. CDR3 in DNA: TGTGCCAGCAGCTTAACATGGTCGGGGTCCACCGGGGAGCTGTTTTTT. The whole variable domain, filled in from reference TRBV7-6 and TRBJ2-2, reads GAGVSQSPRYKVTKRGQDVALRCDPISGHVSLYWYRQALGQGPEFLTYFNYEAQQDKSGLPNDRFSAERPEGSISTLTIQRTEQRDSAMYRCASSLTWSGSTGELFFGEGSRLTVL.

This sequence joins TRBV19 and TRBJ2-1; the match to TRBD1 covers 8 bases. CDR1 and CDR2 from the germline V gene are LNHDA and SQIVND (reference sequence). Unmatched junction bases numbered 5, after V lost 5 bases and J lost 8 bases. This CDR3 is 13 amino acids long. The CDR3 region is CASSVKQGDEQFF. CDR3 DNA sequence: TGTGCCAGTAGTGTCAAACAGGGGGATGAGCAGTTCTTC.

This clone was recorded once. The genes are TRBV4-1 and TRBJ1-5; 11 positions match TRBD1. The CDR3 has 16 amino acids. CDR1 and CDR2 from the germline V gene are MGHRA and YSYEKL. After removal of 1 base from V and 4 bases from J, the junction contained 3 bases not matched to a gene. The chain's CDR3 is CASSQGDRGFNQPQHF. The CDR3 DNA follows: TGCGCCAGCAGCCAAGGGGACAGGGGGTTTAATCAGCCCCAGCATTTT.

V usage is TRBV6-6 and J usage is TRBJ2-7; D unclear. Trimming removed 5 bases at V and 12 bases at J, with 20 bases between. The CDR3 has 13 residues. Germline values: CDR1 MNHNY, CDR2 SVGAGI (reference sequence). CDR3 in DNA: TGTGCCAGCAGTCCCTCCTTAGGAGTCGCCCGGTACTTC. This gives the protein CASSPSLGVARYF.

The chain is built from TRBV9 and TRBJ1-1, with unresolved D. This CDR3 has 13 amino acids. V was cut by 0 bases and J by 6 bases, with 9 bases left in between. Germline V gene lookup returns CDR1 SGDLS and CDR2 YYNGEE. DNA for the CDR3: TGTGCCAGCAGCGTAGGTAACCAGGCTGAAGCTTTCTTT. This sequence encodes CASSVGNQAEAFF.